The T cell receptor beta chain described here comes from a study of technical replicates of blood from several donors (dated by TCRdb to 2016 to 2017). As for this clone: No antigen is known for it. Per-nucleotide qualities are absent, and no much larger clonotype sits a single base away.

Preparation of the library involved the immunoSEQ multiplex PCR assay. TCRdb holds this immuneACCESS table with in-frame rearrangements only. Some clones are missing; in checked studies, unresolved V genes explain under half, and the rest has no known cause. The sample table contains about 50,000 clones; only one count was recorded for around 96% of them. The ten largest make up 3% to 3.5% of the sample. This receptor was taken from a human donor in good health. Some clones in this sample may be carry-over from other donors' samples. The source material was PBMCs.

The nucleotide sequence reads TGTGCCAGCAGCCAGCAAGCGGGGGGGACCTCTGGGGCCAACGTCCTGACTTTC. It translates as CASSQQAGGTSGANVLTF. Recombination connected TRBV4-2 to TRBJ2-6; TRBD2 lines up with 10 middle nucleotides. V trim: 3 bases; J trim: 0 bases; unmatched bases: 5. From the germline V gene, CDR1 is LGHNA and CDR2 is YNFKEQ. The CDR3 numbers 18 residues from cysteine through phenylalanine. Here the CDR3 DNA is all that survives: 54 bases in frame from base 1.